Below are 25 T cell receptor beta chains sequenced from a single sample in a study of blood T cell repertoires in COVID-19. Data came from immunoSEQ multiplex PCR; TCRdb stores just in-frame clones and leaves some out. Seen here are 120,000 or so clones, roughly nine tenths observed once, and the top ten hold approximately 30%. Material for sequencing was peripheral blood. The source of these receptors is a man in his 70s with active or convalescent COVID-19.

The chain combines TRBV10-3 with TRBJ2-7; 14 bases are shared with TRBD2. J gave up 4 bases and V 6 bases, and 5 bases lay outside the gene matches. This CDR3 spans 15 amino acids. Germline loops: CDR1 ENHRY, CDR2 SYGVKD. CDR3 nucleotides: TGTGCCATCAGAGGGACTAGCGGGAGTGTTTACGAGCAGTACTTC. It translates to CAIRGTSGSVYEQYF.

The V and J genes are TRBV11-2 and TRBJ1-5; D gene unclear. The CDR3 is 15 residues long. In germline, CDR1 is SGHAT, CDR2 FQNNGV. V was clipped by 0 bases and J by 0 bases, with 6 bases between them. The CDR3 DNA is TGTGCCAGCAGCTTAGATGTAGATAGCAATCAGCCCCAGCATTTT. This codes for CASSLDVDSNQPQHF. Together with reference TRBV11-2 and TRBJ1-5, the CDR3 gives the full variable domain: EAGVAQSPRYKIIEKRQSVAFWCNPISGHATLYWYQQILGQGPKLLIQFQNNGVVDDSQLPKDRFSAERLKGVDSTLKIQPAKLEDSAVYLCASSLDVDSNQPQHFGDGTRLSIL.

The chain is built from TRBV19 and TRBJ1-1; a possible D gene is TRBD1 (5 bases). V lost 2 bases and J lost 11, with 18 bases in between. Germline V gives CDR1 LNHDA, CDR2 SQIVND (reference sequence). The CDR3 covers 14 residues. The CDR3 DNA sequence: TGTGCCAGTAGTATACTAGGGACTGAACCTTCGGCTTTCTTT. Residues: CASSILGTEPSAFF.

The rearrangement links TRBV29-1 to TRBJ1-3, with a weak D call TRBD1 (5 bases). Germline V gene data show CDR1 as SQVTM and CDR2 as ANQGSEA. The V and J ends lost 3 bases and 0 bases respectively, with 9 bases between them. The CDR3 runs 14 residues. DNA of the CDR3: TGCAGCGTTGATGGACACGGCTCTGGAAACACCATATATTTT. As protein: CSVDGHGSGNTIYF.

The CDR3 loop is CASVQGAGSTEAFF. The DNA for the CDR3 is TGTGCCAGCGTACAGGGGGCAGGGAGCACTGAAGCTTTCTTT. The chain uses TRBV5-6 and TRBJ1-1, with 9 bases identical to TRBD1. CDR3 size: 14 residues. Germline V gives CDR1 SGHDT, CDR2 YYEEEE. Unmatched junction bases numbered 8, after V lost 7 bases and J lost 4 bases.

The chain recombines TRBV27 with TRBJ1-1; possibly TRBD1 for D (5 bases). The V end was cut by 1 base, the J end by 4 bases, with 7 bases between. The CDR3 runs to 13 residues. CDR1 MNHEY and CDR2 SMNVEV come from the germline V gene (reference sequence). The CDR3 sequence: CASSLLDTTEAFF. The CDR3 nucleotides are TGTGCCAGCAGTTTATTGGACACCACTGAAGCTTTCTTT.

The V and J genes are TRBV24-1 and TRBJ2-1; 11 bases line up with TRBD2. The V gene's germline CDR1 is KGHDR and CDR2 SFDVKD. V shed 3 bases, J shed 6 bases, and the junction held 18 bases outside the gene matches. This CDR3 region has 20 residues. As DNA, the CDR3 is TGTGCCACCAGTGATCCCAAACAGACTAGCGGGGCCTTCTATGGCAATGAGCAGTTCTTC. As protein: CATSDPKQTSGAFYGNEQFF.

The chain links TRBV28 to TRBJ2-7; 16 bases are a match to TRBD2. V dropped 6 bases and J dropped 5; count of bases not matched to a gene: 13. The germline CDR1 and CDR2 sequences are MDHEN and SYDVKM. The CDR3 loop spans 18 amino acids. The CDR3 coding sequence is TGTGCCAGCAGGGGGACTAGCGGGAGGGCCTGGAGCTTCAACGAGCAGTACTTC. It specifies CASRGTSGRAWSFNEQYF.

The count of this clone is one. CDR3 sequence reads: CASSLDQGARGYTF. CDR3 DNA: TGTGCCAGCAGCTTAGATCAAGGGGCAAGGGGCTACACCTTC. This chain joins TRBV11-2 and TRBJ1-2; possible D gene TRBD1, 5 bases. The CDR3 spans 14 residues. From germline, CDR1 is SGHAT and CDR2 FQNNGV. V was pared by 0 bases and J by 8 bases, with 13 bases between.

The genes are TRBV19 and TRBJ1-4, with a possible D match to TRBD1 (6 bases). CDR1 LNHDA and CDR2 SQIVND come from the germline V gene (reference sequence). There are 13 residues in the CDR3. V lost 4 bases to trimming and J lost 12 bases, with 15 bases between them. CDR3 coding DNA: TGTGCCAGTAGTACCTCCGCAGGGGACCAACTGTTTTTT. Residues: CASSTSAGDQLFF.

The CDR3 DNA follows: TGTGCCAGCTCACCCAGTATGGTGGGGGCGGATACGCAGTATTTT. This encodes CASSPSMVGADTQYF. This chain joins TRBV18 and TRBJ2-3; D might be TRBD1 (6 bases). The CDR3 runs to 15 residues. Trimming removed 3 bases from V and 6 bases from J, with 16 bases in between. Germline CDR1 and CDR2: KGHSH and LQKENI.

DNA for the CDR3: TGTGCCAGCAGCCACCGACAGGGGATCACTGAAGCTTTCTTT. Its protein is CASSHRQGITEAFF. This chain uses TRBV4-2 with TRBJ1-1; 8 bases align to TRBD1. V lost 3 bases, J lost 4 bases, and 4 bases stayed unmatched. CDR1 and CDR2 (germline): LGHNA, YNFKEQ. The CDR3 consists of 14 residues.

J is TRBJ2-1 and V is TRBV19, with 7 bases matching TRBD2. Germline V gives CDR1 LNHDA, CDR2 SQIVND (reference sequence). CDR3 size: 15 residues. The V segment lost 1 base and the J segment 3 bases; nucleotides outside the gene matches: 3. The CDR3 nucleotides are TGTGCCAGTAGTATAGGGGCTAGCGGCTACAATGAGCAGTTCTTC. This translates into CASSIGASGYNEQFF.

The chain couples TRBV6-5 to TRBJ1-5; D not resolved. Germline V CDR1 and CDR2: MNHEY, SVGAGI. This CDR3 is built from 15 residues. The V and J ends lost 1 base and 4 bases respectively, with 11 bases between them. The CDR3 sequence: CASSYWGEGNQPQHF. For the CDR3, the DNA is TGTGCCAGCAGTTACTGGGGAGAGGGAAATCAGCCCCAGCATTTT.

The chain carries TRBV5-1 and TRBJ2-7, with 7 bases fitting TRBD1. Germline V lookup: CDR1 SGHRS, CDR2 YFSETQ. V lost 0 bases and J lost 2; bases outside the gene matches: 17. The CDR3 spans 19 residues. The CDR3 nucleotides are TGCGCCAGCAGCTTGGTGGTCCCCGGGGCTCAGGGACAGACCTACGAGCAGTACTTC. It is translated as CASSLVVPGAQGQTYEQYF.

This chain uses TRBV28 with TRBJ2-1; 8 positions agree with TRBD1. The V gene end was trimmed by 7 bases and the J gene end by 7 bases; junction bases not matched to a gene: 9. Germline V CDR1 and CDR2: MDHEN, SYDVKM. CDR3 length equals 14 residues. CDR3 DNA: TGTGCCAGCAAGTTAGCAGGGGGCAGGAATGAGCAGTTCTTC. It translates to CASKLAGGRNEQFF.

The chain recombines TRBV30 with TRBJ1-2; maybe TRBD1 (6 bases). The germline gives CDR1 GTSNPN, CDR2 SVGIG (reference sequence). This CDR3 is 13 amino acids long. Trimming shortened V by 2 bases and J by 5 bases, and 12 bases separated the two germline ends. The CDR3 region has the DNA TGTGCCTGGAGTACAAGGACAGTATATGGCTACACCTTC. It translates to CAWSTRTVYGYTF.

The V and J genes are TRBV5-1 and TRBJ1-1, with D uncertain. V was clipped by 0 bases and J by 3 bases, with 9 bases between them. The V gene's germline CDR1 is SGHRS and CDR2 YFSETQ. The CDR3 spans 14 residues. The DNA of the CDR3 is TGCGCCAGCAGCTTGGACCCCCCAGACACTGAAGCTTTCTTT. Protein: CASSLDPPDTEAFF. The variable domain in full, with the rest retrieved from reference TRBV5-1 and TRBJ1-1, is KAGVTQTPRYLIKTRGQQVTLSCSPISGHRSVSWYQQTPGQGLQFLFEYFSETQRNKGNFPGRFSGRQFSNSRSEMNVSTLELGDSALYLCASSLDPPDTEAFFGQGTRLTVV.

This chain joins TRBV5-1 and TRBJ2-7; 7 bases fit TRBD1. J lost 0 bases, V lost 0 bases, and 3 bases had no gene match. This CDR3 region has 15 residues. From germline, CDR1 is SGHRS and CDR2 YFSETQ. The CDR3 DNA reads TGCGCCAGCAGCTTGGCCAGGGGGTCCTCCTACGAGCAGTACTTC. Translating it yields CASSLARGSSYEQYF.

The rearrangement links TRBV20-1 to TRBJ2-3; tentative D call: TRBD1 (5 bases). The CDR3 has 11 residues. Germline V gives CDR1 DFQATT, CDR2 SNEGSKA (reference sequence). DNA for the CDR3: TGCAGGGGGCTTGACACAGATACGCAGTATTTT. It specifies CRGLDTDTQYF.

This clone has more than one count but fewer than ten. The chain links TRBV28 to TRBJ1-6; a possible D gene is TRBD1 (6 bases). Germline assignment: CDR1 MDHEN and CDR2 SYDVKM. The CDR3 has 13 amino acids. V lost 4 bases and J 7 bases, leaving 8 bases between the germline ends. For the CDR3, the DNA is TGTGCCAGCAGTTGGCAGGGGAATTCACCCCTCCACTTT. As protein: CASSWQGNSPLHF.

V usage is TRBV14 and J usage is TRBJ1-3; TRBD1 is a possible D gene (6 bases). V lost 0 bases and J lost 2, with 14 bases in between. Germline V gene sequence: CDR1 SGHDN, CDR2 FVKESK. CDR3 length: 17 amino acids. CDR3 in amino acids: CASSQDPPGVTGNTIYF. In DNA form, the CDR3 reads TGTGCCAGCAGCCAAGATCCCCCAGGGGTAACTGGAAACACCATATATTTT. Full variable domain (rest looked up from reference TRBV14 and TRBJ1-3): EAGVTQFPSHSVIEKGQTVTLRCDPISGHDNLYWYRRVMGKEIKFLLHFVKESKQDESGMPNNRFLAERTGGTYSTLKVQPAELEDSGVYFCASSQDPPGVTGNTIYFGEGSWLTVV.

The rearrangement uses TRBV30 and TRBJ1-1; a possible D gene is TRBD1 (5 bases). CDR1 is GTSNPN and CDR2 is SVGIG in the germline V gene (reference sequence). This CDR3 region has 12 residues. V lost 2 bases, J lost 6 bases, and 10 bases lay in between. CDR3 sequence: CAWSPQGAEAFF. The CDR3 coding sequence is TGTGCCTGGAGTCCCCAGGGCGCTGAAGCTTTCTTT.

The chain has TRBV6-1 and TRBJ1-2; 9 bases map to TRBD1. This CDR3 is 17 amino acids long. Germline V gives CDR1 MNHNS, CDR2 SASEGT. After removal of 4 bases from V and 4 bases from J, the junction contained 13 bases not matched to a gene. CDR3: CASSGRGQGQLSYGYTF. In nucleotides, the CDR3 is TGTGCCAGCAGTGGCAGAGGACAGGGGCAACTCAGCTATGGCTACACCTTC.

This sequence joins TRBV4-1 and TRBJ1-1, with D possibly matching TRBD1 (5 bases). Germline values: CDR1 MGHRA, CDR2 YSYEKL. The V and J ends lost 0 bases and 4 bases respectively, with 9 bases between them. This CDR3 is built from 14 residues. DNA for the CDR3: TGCGCCAGCAGCCAAGATGGGGGGGGCACTGAAGCTTTCTTT. Amino acids: CASSQDGGGTEAFF.